The clone carrying this T cell receptor (beta chain) was observed a few times. This specimen comes from a study of spatial heterogeneity in lung cancer. TCRdb passed the 5' RACE reads through MiXCR, listing each CDR3 protein once. The sample holds about 12,000 distinct CDR3 sequences, about 15% seen once. Time point reported: sample taken at primary tumor resection. Unsorted whole RNA of tumor, nontumor lung or frozen PBMC was sequenced. Trimming cost V 4 bases and J 0 bases, with 15 bases left between them. The CDR3 is 16 amino acids. The V gene's germline CDR1 is MNHEY and CDR2 SVGAGI. This sequence was found in a male donor with early-stage non-small cell lung cancer. This specimen consisted of PBMCs, obtained at surgery. The rearrangement joins TRBV6-5 to TRBJ1-2, with D uncertain. The CDR3 reads CASSLGAYSPNYGYTF. The CDR3 bases are TGTGCCAGCAGTTTAGGAGCATACTCTCCTAACTATGGCTACACCTTC.